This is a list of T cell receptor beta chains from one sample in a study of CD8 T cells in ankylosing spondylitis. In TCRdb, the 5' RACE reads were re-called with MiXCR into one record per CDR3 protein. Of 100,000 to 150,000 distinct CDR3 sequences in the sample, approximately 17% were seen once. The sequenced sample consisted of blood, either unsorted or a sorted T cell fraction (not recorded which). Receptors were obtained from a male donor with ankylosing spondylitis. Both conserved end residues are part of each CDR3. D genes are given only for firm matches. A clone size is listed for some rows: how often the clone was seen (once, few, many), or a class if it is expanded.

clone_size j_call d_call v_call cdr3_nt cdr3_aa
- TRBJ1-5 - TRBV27 TGTGCCAGCAGTTCGACAGTTAGCAATCAGCCCCAGCATTTT CASSSTVSNQPQHF
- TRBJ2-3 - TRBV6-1 TGTGCCAGCAGATCACAGGTCGCTTCAGATACGCAGTATTTT CASRSQVASDTQYF
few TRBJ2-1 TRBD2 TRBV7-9 TGTGCCAGCAGCTTCCCACTAGCGGGGTACAATGAGCAGTTCTTC CASSFPLAGYNEQFF
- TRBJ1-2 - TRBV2 TGTGCCAGCAGCGACGGGACTGACTATGGCTACACCTTC CASSDGTDYGYTF
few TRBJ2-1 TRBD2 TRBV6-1 TGTGCCAGCAGTGAGTCTAGCGGATATTACAATGAGCAGTTCTTC CASSESSGYYNEQFF
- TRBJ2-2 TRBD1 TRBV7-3 TGTGCCAGCAGATACAGGGGGAACACCGGGGAGCTGTTTTTT CASRYRGNTGELFF
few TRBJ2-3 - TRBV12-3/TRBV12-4 TGTGCCAGCAGACGACCGGGACTCAGCACAGATACGCAGTATTTT CASRRPGLSTDTQYF
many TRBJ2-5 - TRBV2 TGTGCCAGCAGCCAGCGATACCAAGAGACCCAGTACTTC CASSQRYQETQYF
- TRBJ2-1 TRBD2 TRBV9 TGTGCCAGCAGCCTAGGGCAGACTAGCCGAAAATACTACAATGAGCAGTTCTTC CASSLGQTSRKYYNEQFF
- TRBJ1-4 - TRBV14 TGTGCCAGCAGCCAAGATTTGAGGCAGACTAATGAAAAACTGTTTTTT CASSQDLRQTNEKLFF
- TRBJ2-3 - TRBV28 TGTGCCAGCAGTTCCATTGGTCCTTCGGGCACAGATACGCAGTATTTT CASSSIGPSGTDTQYF
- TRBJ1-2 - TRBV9 TGTGCCAGCAGCGTTGCCTCTAACTATGGCTACACCTTC CASSVASNYGYTF
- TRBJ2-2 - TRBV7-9 TGTGCCAGCAGCCGAACCGGACAGAAGAACACCGGGGAGCTGTTTTTT CASSRTGQKNTGELFF
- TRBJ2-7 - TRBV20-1 TGCAGTGCCGGGACCAAAGACCCCCCCTTGGGAGAGCAGTACTTC CSAGTKDPPLGEQYF
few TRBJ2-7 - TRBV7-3 TGTGCCAGCAGCTCGCAGGGGATGCAACAACTAACCTACGAGCAGTACTTC CASSSQGMQQLTYEQYF
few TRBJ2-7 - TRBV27 TGTGCCACCGGAGGAGGCCACGAGCAGTACTTC CATGGGHEQYF
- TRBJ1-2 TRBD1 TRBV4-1 TGCGCCAGCAGCGTCGGACAGGGGACTAACTATGGCTACACCTTC CASSVGQGTNYGYTF
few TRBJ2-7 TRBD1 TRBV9 TGTGCCAGCAGCGTAGGGGGACAGGGATTCCACGAGCAGTACTTC CASSVGGQGFHEQYF
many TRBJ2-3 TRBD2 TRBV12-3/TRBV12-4 TGTGCCAGCAGCCCCCTAGGGGTAGCGGGAGGAGATACGCAGTATTTT CASSPLGVAGGDTQYF
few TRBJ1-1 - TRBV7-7 TGTGCTAGCAGCCGTGCAAGGGGGACCGAAGCTTTCTTT CASSRARGTEAFF
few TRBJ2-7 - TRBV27 TGTGCCAGCTATCCGGGACCCGCTCGGCACGAGCAGTACTTC CASYPGPARHEQYF
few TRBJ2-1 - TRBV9 TGTGCCAGCAGCGCATGGGGGGACCCCAATGAGCAGTTCTTC CASSAWGDPNEQFF
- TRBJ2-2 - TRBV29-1 TGCAGCGTTGAACTCCTGACCTCGGCCACCGGGGAGCTGTTTTTT CSVELLTSATGELFF